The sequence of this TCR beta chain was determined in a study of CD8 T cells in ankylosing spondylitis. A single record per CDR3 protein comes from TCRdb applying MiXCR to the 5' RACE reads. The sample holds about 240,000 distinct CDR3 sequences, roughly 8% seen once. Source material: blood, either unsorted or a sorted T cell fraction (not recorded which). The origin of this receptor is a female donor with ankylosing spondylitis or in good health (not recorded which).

This chain's CDR3 is CASSALGGAGHSYNEQFF. For the CDR3, the DNA is TGTGCCAGCAGCGCCCTCGGTGGGGCGGGCCACTCCTACAATGAGCAGTTCTTC. This rearrangement joins TRBV7-6 to TRBJ2-1; D is perhaps TRBD1 or TRBD2 (5 bases each). CDR3 length: 18 residues. The V end was cut by 5 bases, the J end by 0 bases, with 20 bases between. The germline CDR1 and CDR2 sequences are SGHVS and FNYEAQ.